Here is one T cell receptor (beta chain) with its context. The antigen remains undetermined. Repertoires were generated with immunoSEQ multiplex PCR, while TCRdb's copy carries only in-frame clones and drops some. The sample yields approximately 100,000 clones, around 90% seen once. Germline CDR1 SGHTA, CDR2 FQGNSA. V lost 1 base, J lost 4 bases, and 11 bases lay in between. This CDR3 comprises 15 residues. This sample was included in a study of T cell responses to AZD1222 COVID-19 vaccine. Whole-study findings and limits: The donor group comprised mostly white British people and more females; the analysis possibly underestimated clonal diversity. A reported finding is that nearly half of spike-specific TCRs target unmutated variant regions. Sampled repertoires all dated from after the peak T cell response. Baseline seropositives among AZD1222 recipients totaled only 6 or 7.

The sequence was collected from an adult in good health. The specimen was peripheral blood, collected on day 0 of AZD1222 vaccination. The J gene is TRBJ1-3, the V gene TRBV7-2; D unclear. CDR3 loop: CASSLDSTRGNTIYF. As DNA, the CDR3 is TGTGCCAGCAGCTTAGACTCAACAAGAGGAAACACCATATATTTT. Filled out from reference TRBV7-2 and TRBJ1-3, the complete variable domain reads GAGVSQSPSNKVTEKGKDVELRCDPISGHTALYWYRQSLGQGLEFLIYFQGNSAPDKSGLPSDRFSAERTGGSVSTLTIQRTQQEDSAVYLCASSLDSTRGNTIYFGEGSWLTVV.